Included here is one TCR beta chain sequence, with context. The CDR3 totals 13 residues. Germline values: CDR1 SGHVS, CDR2 FNYEAQ. V shed 1 base and J shed 3 bases, with 6 bases lying between them. The data were obtained in a study of blood T cell repertoires in COVID-19. Study-level background: T cells, B-cell-depleted T cells, or PBMCs supplied cDNA or gDNA.

TCRdb keeps only in-frame clones here, not all; method: immunoSEQ multiplex PCR. The table records about 400,000 clones, roughly 87% of them present only once. Everyone who took part was roughly 18 to 90 years old, and they came from roughly 25 US areas. Categorization into cohorts depended on clinical history that participants reported. This chain links TRBV7-6 with TRBJ1-2; D unresolved. The sample comprised PBMCs or T cells enriched from blood (not recorded which). The receptor was isolated from a woman in her 40s with acute COVID-19. The CDR3 nucleotides are TGTGCCAGCAGCTTAGGGGAGGACTATGGCTACACCTTC. It specifies CASSLGEDYGYTF.